These T cell receptor beta chains were read from a single sample in a study of T cell responses to AZD1222 COVID-19 vaccine. The repertoire was sequenced with immunoSEQ multiplex PCR; TCRdb's copy has only in-frame clones and lacks some. The repertoire has about 69,000 clones, 70% to 90% of them found once; the top ten carry nearly 25%. The specimen comprised peripheral blood, sampled 28 days after the second AZD1222 dose. These receptors originate from an adult who received the AZD1222 COVID-19 vaccine. CDR3s include the opening cysteine and the closing phenylalanine or tryptophan. D genes are given only for firm matches. Clone size, where shown, is once, few, many, or a class for clones that have expanded.

TRBV27	TRBD2	NA	TRBJ2-1	TGTGCCAGCAGTTTTTCCCTAGCGGGGGGGCCCAATGAGCAGTTCTTC	CASSFSLAGGPNEQFF
TRBV27	NA	NA	TRBJ1-6	TGTGCCAGCAAATTAAAGATGGTTTGGGATTCACCCCTCCACTTT	CASKLKMVWDSPLHF
TRBV19	NA	NA	TRBJ2-5	TGTGCCAGTAGTGTACCGAGGACTGGGTACCAAGAGACCCAGTACTTC	CASSVPRTGYQETQYF
TRBV10-3	NA	medium-sized	TRBJ1-2	TGTGCCATCAATGGGGGGGCATCGGGTGGCTACACCTTC	CAINGGASGGYTF
TRBV11-2	TRBD1	NA	TRBJ1-1	TGTGCCAGCAGCTTAGCTCCTAGAACGACAGGGATGAACACTGAAGCTTTCTTT	CASSLAPRTTGMNTEAFF
TRBV11-2	NA	NA	TRBJ2-3	TGTGCCAGCAGTTTTAGCGGCACAGATACGCAGTATTTT	CASSFSGTDTQYF
TRBV5-1	TRBD1	NA	TRBJ1-4	TGCGCCAGCACTCTTTCAGGGGGCGCGAATGAAAAACTGTTTTTT	CASTLSGGANEKLFF
TRBV27	NA	once	TRBJ1-1	TGTGCCAGCAGTAACGTGGGAGTAGGCATGGGCAACACTGAAGCTTTCTTT	CASSNVGVGMGNTEAFF
TRBV21-1	NA	NA	TRBJ1-5	TGTGCCAGCAGCAATGGGAAGCAGGGGGCTTACCCAAGCAATCAGCCCCAGCATTTT	CASSNGKQGAYPSNQPQHF
TRBV5-1	TRBD1	NA	TRBJ1-1	TGCGCCAGCAGCTACAACAGGGGAGGGACTGAAGCTTTCTTT	CASSYNRGGTEAFF
TRBV4-1	TRBD1	NA	TRBJ1-1	TGCGCCAGCAGCCCCGGGACAGCCCTGAACACTGAAGCTTTCTTT	CASSPGTALNTEAFF
TRBV29-1	NA	NA	TRBJ1-2	TGCAGCGTTCAAGGACCCGAGGGCTACACCTTC	CSVQGPEGYTF
TRBV6-5	NA	NA	TRBJ2-7	TGTGCCAGCAGTTACTCGACCGGAAGCTCCTACGAGCAGTACTTC	CASSYSTGSSYEQYF
TRBV6-5	NA	NA	TRBJ1-1	TGTGCCAGCAGTAAACCAGGGGACCGCGGTGAAGCTTTCTTT	CASSKPGDRGEAFF
TRBV5-1	TRBD1	NA	TRBJ1-2	TGCGCCAGCAGCCCGGGACAGGGCGACTATGGCTACACCTTC	CASSPGQGDYGYTF
TRBV5-1	NA	NA	TRBJ1-1	TGCGCCAGCAGCTTGGAATCGGGGACTTGGGCTTTCTTT	CASSLESGTWAFF
TRBV14	NA	NA	TRBJ1-2	TGTGCCAGCAGCCAAGGGGGGTATGGCGGCTACACCTTC	CASSQGGYGGYTF
TRBV6-4	NA	NA	TRBJ1-1	TGTGCCAGCACCCCGGGGCCAGGCACTGAAGCTTTCTTT	CASTPGPGTEAFF
TRBV27	NA	NA	TRBJ1-1	TGTGCCAGCAGTTTATTTGAGGACACTGAAGCTTTCTTT	CASSLFEDTEAFF
TRBV19	NA	NA	TRBJ2-1	TGTGCCAGTAGTATTGGTAGTGGGCCCCTCTACAATGAGCAGTTCTTC	CASSIGSGPLYNEQFF
TRBV2	NA	NA	TRBJ1-2	TGTGCCAGCACAGCGGTGGAACTGGGCTACACCTTC	CASTAVELGYTF
TRBV9	NA	NA	TRBJ2-5	TGTGCCAGCAGCGTAGCTACACGGGAGACCCAGTACTTC	CASSVATRETQYF
TRBV25-1	TRBD1	NA	TRBJ1-6	TGTGCCAGCAGTGAATTTAGACAGGGGAATTCACCCCTCCACTTT	CASSEFRQGNSPLHF
TRBV29-1	NA	NA	TRBJ2-1	TGCAGCGTTGCGGTAGGGCTAGGTAACAATGAGCAGTTCTTC	CSVAVGLGNNEQFF
TRBV30	TRBD1	NA	TRBJ2-1	TGTGCCTGGGTATTGACAGGGGTCGGGGGTAATGAGCAGTTCTTC	CAWVLTGVGGNEQFF
TRBV9	NA	NA	TRBJ1-3	TGTGCCAGCGCGGGGGGCCCTGGAAACACCATATATTTT	CASAGGPGNTIYF
TRBV18	NA	NA	TRBJ1-1	TGTGCCAGCTCACTGGGGCCGGGAAACGAAGCTTTCTTT	CASSLGPGNEAFF
TRBV7-9	NA	NA	TRBJ2-2	TGTGCCAGCAGCCCTAGCATAGTCACCGGGGAGCTGTTTTTT	CASSPSIVTGELFF
TRBV11-2	TRBD2	NA	TRBJ2-3	TGTGCCAGCAGCTTACTAGCGGGGGTTCCAGATACGCAGTATTTT	CASSLLAGVPDTQYF
TRBV5-1	TRBD1	NA	TRBJ1-3	TGCGCCAGCAGTCAGACAGGGAAGTTAGCTGGAAACACCATATATTTT	CASSQTGKLAGNTIYF
TRBV5-4	NA	NA	TRBJ2-3	TGTGCCAGCGGAGACAGGAAGAGCACAGATACGCAGTATTTT	CASGDRKSTDTQYF
TRBV5-1	TRBD1	NA	TRBJ2-5	TGCGCCAGCAGCTTGCAGGGGGCGAGTGAGGAGACCCAGTACTTC	CASSLQGASEETQYF
TRBV7-9	NA	few	TRBJ2-7	TGTGCCAGCAGCCCCGGACAGAGCGCTTCCTCCTACGAGCAGTACTTC	CASSPGQSASSYEQYF
TRBV6-5	NA	NA	TRBJ1-1	TGTGCCAGCCTCTTAACTGGGTACACTGAAGCTTTCTTT	CASLLTGYTEAFF
TRBV5-1	NA	NA	TRBJ1-2	TGCGCCAGCAGCTTAGATCAGGGGAGGGCCCGTGGCTACACCTTC	CASSLDQGRARGYTF
TRBV12-3/TRBV12-4	NA	NA	TRBJ1-2	TGTGCCAGCAGTCCCCTGGGGGTGCATGGCTACACCTTC	CASSPLGVHGYTF
TRBV14	NA	NA	TRBJ2-7	TGTGCCAGCAGCCAAGGGGTATCATCCTACGAGCAGTACTTC	CASSQGVSSYEQYF
TRBV11-3	NA	NA	TRBJ2-7	TGTGCCAGCAGCCTCACAGTCGAGCAGTACTTC	CASSLTVEQYF
TRBV25-1	NA	NA	TRBJ1-3	TGTGCCAGCAGTTCTTCCGGGGACACCATATATTTT	CASSSSGDTIYF
TRBV19	NA	NA	TRBJ2-2	TGTGCCAGTAGTATACAGGCGTCGGCCGGGGAGCTGTTTTTT	CASSIQASAGELFF
TRBV3-1/TRBV3-2	NA	NA	TRBJ2-7	TGTGCCAGTGGACAGACCTACGAGCAGTACTTC	CASGQTYEQYF
TRBV14	NA	NA	TRBJ1-1	TGTGCCAGCAGCCGCCAACAGGGACGAAACACTGAAGCTTTCTTT	CASSRQQGRNTEAFF